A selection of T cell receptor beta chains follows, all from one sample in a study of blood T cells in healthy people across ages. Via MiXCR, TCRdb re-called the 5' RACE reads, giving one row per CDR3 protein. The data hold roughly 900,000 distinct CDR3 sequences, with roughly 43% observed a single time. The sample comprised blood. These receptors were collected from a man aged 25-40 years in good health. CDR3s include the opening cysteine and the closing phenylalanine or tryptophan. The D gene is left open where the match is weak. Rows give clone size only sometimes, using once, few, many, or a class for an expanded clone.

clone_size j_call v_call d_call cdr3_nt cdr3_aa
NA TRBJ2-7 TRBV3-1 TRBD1 TGTGCCAGCAGCCAAGTATTAGGAACCCTCGACAGGGGGAACGAGCAGTACTTC CASSQVLGTLDRGNEQYF
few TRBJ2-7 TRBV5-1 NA TGCGCCAGCAGCTCTGGGACGAATACTTACGAGCAGTACTTC CASSSGTNTYEQYF
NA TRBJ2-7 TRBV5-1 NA TGCGCCAGCAGCGTGGGGGTACTCTCCTACGAGCAGTACTTC CASSVGVLSYEQYF
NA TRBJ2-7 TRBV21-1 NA TGTGCCAGCAGCAAAGTTGTGGTTAGGGAACCGTTTTGCTACGAGCAGTACTTC CASSKVVVREPFCYEQYF
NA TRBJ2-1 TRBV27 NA TGTGCCAGCAGTTTATCTATCAATGAGCAGTTCTTC CASSLSINEQFF
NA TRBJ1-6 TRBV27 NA TGTGCCAGCAGCTTTTACACTCTTAGCCCCCTCCACTTT CASSFYTLSPLHF
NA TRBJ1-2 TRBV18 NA TGTGCCAGCTCACAAGATCCAGAGTCCTATGGCTACACCTTC CASSQDPESYGYTF
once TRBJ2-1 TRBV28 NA TGTGCCAGCAGTGCCCCGAAGGGGGGCGGGAGCAATGAGCAGTTCTTC CASSAPKGGGSNEQFF
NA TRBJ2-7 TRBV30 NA TGTGCCTGGAGTGTACTGGGGGGCGAGCAGTACTTC CAWSVLGGEQYF
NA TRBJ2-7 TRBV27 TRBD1 TGTGCCAGCAGTTTAGTTCAGGGGGCGCCCGAGCAGTACTTC CASSLVQGAPEQYF
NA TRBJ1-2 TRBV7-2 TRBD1 TGTGCCAGCAGCTTAGCTTCACCGGGACAGCCTTATGGCTACACCTTC CASSLASPGQPYGYTF
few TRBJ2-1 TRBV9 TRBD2 TGTGCCAGCAGCGTAGGGTCTAGCGGGGGCCAGGAGTTCTTC CASSVGSSGGQEFF
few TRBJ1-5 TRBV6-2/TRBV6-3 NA TGTGCCAGCAGGAGGGATAATCAGCCCCAGCATTTT CASRRDNQPQHF
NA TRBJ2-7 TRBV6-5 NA TGTGCCAGCAGTCCCGGACAGTTCAACGAGCAGTACTTC CASSPGQFNEQYF
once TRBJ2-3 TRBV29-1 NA TGCAGCGTTGAGCTACCAGTAGATACGCAGTATTTT CSVELPVDTQYF
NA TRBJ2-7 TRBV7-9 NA TGTGCCAGCAGCCAGAAAGACATATACGAGCAGTACTTC CASSQKDIYEQYF
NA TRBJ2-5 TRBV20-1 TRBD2 TGCAGTGCTAGAGGGGGACTAGCGGGGGACGCGGAGACCCAGTACTTC CSARGGLAGDAETQYF
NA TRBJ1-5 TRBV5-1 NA TGCGCCAGCAGCTTGGTGGGAAATTGGAATCAGCCCCAGCATTTT CASSLVGNWNQPQHF
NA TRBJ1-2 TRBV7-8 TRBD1 TGTGCCAGCAGCGACGGGACAGCTCTCTCTGGCTACACCTTC CASSDGTALSGYTF
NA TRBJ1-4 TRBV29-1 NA TGCAGCGCTGCCCGGGGTACAACTAATGAAAAACTGTTTTTT CSAARGTTNEKLFF
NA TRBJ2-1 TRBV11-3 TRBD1 TGTGCCAGCAGCAAAGGACAGGGGGTAAGGAATGAGCAGTTCTTC CASSKGQGVRNEQFF
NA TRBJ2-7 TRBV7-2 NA TGTGCCAGCAGCTTCTCTTCGAGAGGTCATTACGAGCAGTACTTC CASSFSSRGHYEQYF
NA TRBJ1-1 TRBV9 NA TGTGCCAGCAGCGTAAAACCCGGACATGGGACCACTGAAGCTTTCTTT CASSVKPGHGTTEAFF
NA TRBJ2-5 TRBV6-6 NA TGTGCCAGCAGTCCCGGGACATGGTTGACCCAGTACTTC CASSPGTWLTQYF
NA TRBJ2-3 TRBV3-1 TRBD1 TGTGCCAGCAGCTTCGGACAGGGGGCTAGGGATACGCAGTATTTT CASSFGQGARDTQYF
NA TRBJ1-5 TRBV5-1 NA TGCGCCAGCAGCTTGGTTGCTGGACACGATCAGCCCCAGCATTTT CASSLVAGHDQPQHF
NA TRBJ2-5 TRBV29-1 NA TGCAGCGTCGGAACCCCCAGGGAGGAGACCCAGTACTTC CSVGTPREETQYF
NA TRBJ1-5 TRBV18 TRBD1 TGTGCCAGCTCACCGACAGGGAGGAATGATCAGCCCCAGCATTTT CASSPTGRNDQPQHF
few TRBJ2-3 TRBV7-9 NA TGTGCCAGCAGCCCCGAGGGCGATTCTGATACGCAGTATTTT CASSPEGDSDTQYF
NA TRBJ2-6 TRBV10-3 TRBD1 TGTGCCATCAGTGCTGACAGGGTTGGGGCCAACGTCCTGACTTTC CAISADRVGANVLTF
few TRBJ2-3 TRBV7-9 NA TGTGCCAGCAGCGAAACGGGGGCCCGCACAGATACGCAGTATTTT CASSETGARTDTQYF
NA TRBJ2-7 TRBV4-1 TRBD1 TGCGCCAGCAGCCAGACAGGGGGAATTGACGAGCAGTACTTC CASSQTGGIDEQYF
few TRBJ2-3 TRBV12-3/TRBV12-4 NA TGTGCCAGCAGGTCGGACTACCTCACAGATACGCAGTATTTT CASRSDYLTDTQYF
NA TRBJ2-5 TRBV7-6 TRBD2 TGTGCCAGCAGCTGGCTGGGAGGGGACCAAGAGACCCAGTACTTC CASSWLGGDQETQYF
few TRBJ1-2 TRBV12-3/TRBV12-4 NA TGTGCCAGCAGTTTAGAGCGGCCGATCCGTGACTATGGCTACACCTTC CASSLERPIRDYGYTF
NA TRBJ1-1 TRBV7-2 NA TGTGCCAGCAGCTTAGCGGCAGATTTGAACACTGAAGCTTTCTTT CASSLAADLNTEAFF
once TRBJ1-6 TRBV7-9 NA TGTGCCAGCAGCTTAGCGGCTCAGGGCAAAACACCCCTCCACTTT CASSLAAQGKTPLHF
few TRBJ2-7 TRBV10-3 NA TGTGCCATCAGTGAAGGATGGCAGGGTAGCGAGCAGTACTTC CAISEGWQGSEQYF
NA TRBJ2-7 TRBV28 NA TGTGCCAGCAGTTTGAATCAGAGGGCTGGCGAGCAGTACTTC CASSLNQRAGEQYF
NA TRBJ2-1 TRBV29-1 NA TGCAGCGTTGGAGCCGGGACGGCCGGGGCCAATGAGCAGTTCTTC CSVGAGTAGANEQFF